This T cell receptor (beta chain) was identified during a study of read filtering for tumor transcriptome and immune sequencing. Study overall: Patients were 16 to 20 male and 13 to 15 female, mean age 65.9 years, range about 40 to 85.

This clonotype was observed once. Its antigen is unknown. With a much larger clone just one base away, this may be a read error. Overall study results and limits: Without single-read clonotypes, shared clonotype proportions correlated more between IR-seq and RNA-seq.

Molecular barcoded adaptors covering alpha/delta and beta/gamma chains were used on around 400 ng RNA. TCRdb itself ran the reads through MiXCR, one entry per CDR3 protein. The sample carries around 50,000 distinct CDR3 sequences, 20% to 25% recorded once. In germline, CDR1 is MNHNS, CDR2 SASEGT. The CDR3 contains 15 residues. The sequence was obtained from a donor over 35 with multiple myeloma. Sequencing was done on a sample of a population of CD138-negative cells sorted from bone marrow. This chain uses TRBV6-1 with TRBJ2-1, with D perhaps TRBD2 (6 bases). The DNA of the CDR3 is TGTGCCAGCAATCCGCGAGTGGGGGGAAACAATGAGCGGTTCTTC. This gives the protein CASNPRVGGNNERFF.